Shown below are 3 T cell receptor beta chains from a single sample sequenced in a study of long-term antiretroviral therapy in people with HIV. This was the immunoSEQ v3.0 assay at survey level. Here immunoSEQ multiplex PCR was the method, and the copy in TCRdb shows in-frame clones only, minus some. The top ten hold around 7.9% of the sample, which has approximately 28,000 clones, 95% seen once. The sequencing here drew on unsorted PBMCs, taken 5.3 years after starting antiretroviral therapy. All receptors derive from a man aged 25-40 years with HIV.

The CDR3 protein is CASSLTSGSRDTQYF. The CDR3, as DNA: TGTGCCAGCAGCCTAACTAGCGGGAGCCGGGATACGCAGTATTTT. The gene calls are TRBV6-6 and TRBJ2-3; 11 bases fit TRBD2. V shed 6 bases and J 6 bases; nucleotides not matched to a gene: 8. The germline gives CDR1 MNHNY, CDR2 SVGAGI (reference sequence). There are 15 residues in the CDR3.

V and J are TRBV5-1 and TRBJ2-3; no definite D call. V lost 4 bases and J 0 bases, leaving 6 bases between the germline ends. CDR1 and CDR2 from the germline V gene are SGHRS and YFSETQ. The CDR3 is 13 residues long. CDR3 sequence: CASSPTSTDTQYF. For the CDR3, the DNA is TGCGCCAGCAGCCCGACTAGCACAGATACGCAGTATTTT.

The rearrangement links TRBV5-4 to TRBJ2-2; weak D call: TRBD1 (5 bases). Between the trimmed V and J ends, which lost 9 bases and 5 bases, there was a span of 8 bases. The V gene's germline CDR1 is SGHNT and CDR2 YYREEE (reference sequence). The CDR3 totals 11 residues. CDR3 protein: CATDMTGELFF. The CDR3 nucleotides read TGTGCCACGGACATGACCGGGGAGCTGTTTTTT.